This T cell receptor beta chain was observed in a study of blood T cell repertoires in COVID-19. Sequencing used immunoSEQ multiplex PCR; TCRdb keeps in-frame clones, though not all of them. The profile shows around 240,000 clones, about 83% of them singletons. Germline V gene lookup returns CDR1 SEHNR and CDR2 FQNEAQ (reference sequence). This CDR3 is built from 15 residues. V gave up 4 bases and J gave up 0 bases, with 9 bases separating them. This TCR was recovered from a woman aged 45-59 years with acute or convalescent COVID-19. This chain joins TRBV7-9 and TRBJ1-4, with D tentatively TRBD1 (6 bases). Source material: peripheral blood. Here the CDR3 DNA reads TGTGCCAGCAGCTCCTGGACAGCAACTAATGAAAAACTGTTTTTT. This encodes CASSSWTATNEKLFF.